The source of this T cell receptor beta chain is a study of T cell repertoires in cytomegalovirus infection. Study details: Recently identified HLA-C-restricted CMV epitopes and well-studied HLA-B-restricted CMV epitopes were used by the study. Public TCR beta signatures indicated both CMV infection and matching HLA type.

With regard to this clonotype: The antigen is unknown.

Looked up from germline, CDR1 is LNHDA and CDR2 is SQIVND (reference sequence). V lost 9 bases and J lost 0; bases outside the gene matches: 10. The CDR3 totals 16 residues. Points from the study as a whole: Summed frequency of public TCR beta families distinguished CMV carriers with the relevant HLA.

From the reads, TCRdb called clonotypes with MiXCR, one entry per CDR3 protein. The sample contains about 280,000 distinct CDR3 sequences, less than 25% of which appear only once. The chain employs TRBV19 and TRBJ2-1; 8 nucleotides align to TRBD2. Source: cultured PBMCs, taken from culture after CMV antigen stimulation. The TCR originated in a human donor in good health (CMV status not recorded). Some clones in this sample may be carry-over from other donors' samples. CDR3 amino acids: CASRGLAESSYNEQFF. CDR3 bases: TGTGCCAGCCGCGGACTAGCCGAGAGCTCCTACAATGAGCAGTTCTTC.